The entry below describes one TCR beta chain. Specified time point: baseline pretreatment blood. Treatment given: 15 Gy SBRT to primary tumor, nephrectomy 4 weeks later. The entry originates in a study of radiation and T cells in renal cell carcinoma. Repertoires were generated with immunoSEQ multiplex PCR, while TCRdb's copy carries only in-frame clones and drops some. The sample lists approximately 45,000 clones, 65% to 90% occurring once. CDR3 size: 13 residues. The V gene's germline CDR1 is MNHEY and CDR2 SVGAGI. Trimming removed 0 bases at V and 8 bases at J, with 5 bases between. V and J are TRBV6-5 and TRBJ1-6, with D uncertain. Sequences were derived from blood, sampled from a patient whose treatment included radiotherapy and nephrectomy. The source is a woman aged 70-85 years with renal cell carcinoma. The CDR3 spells CASSYSRDSPLHF. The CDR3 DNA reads TGTGCCAGCAGTTACTCGAGGGATTCACCCCTCCACTTT.